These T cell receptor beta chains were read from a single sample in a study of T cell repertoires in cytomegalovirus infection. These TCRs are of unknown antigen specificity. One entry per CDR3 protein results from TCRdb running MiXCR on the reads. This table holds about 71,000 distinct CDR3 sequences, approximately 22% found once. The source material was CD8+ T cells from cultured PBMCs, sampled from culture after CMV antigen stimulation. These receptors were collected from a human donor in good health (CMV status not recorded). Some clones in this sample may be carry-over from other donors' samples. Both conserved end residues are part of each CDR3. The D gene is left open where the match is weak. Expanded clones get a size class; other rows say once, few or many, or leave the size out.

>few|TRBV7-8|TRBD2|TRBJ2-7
TGTGCCAGCAGCTCCTTCACTAGCGGCCAGAGCTCCTACGAGCAGTACTTC
CASSSFTSGQSSYEQYF
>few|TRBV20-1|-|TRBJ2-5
TGCAGTGCCCAGGGGGAGGCAGGGACGAAGACCCAGTACTTC
CSAQGEAGTKTQYF
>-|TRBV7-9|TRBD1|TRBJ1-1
TGTGCCAGCAGCCGCTTGGACAGGGGCACTGAAGCTTTCTTT
CASSRLDRGTEAFF
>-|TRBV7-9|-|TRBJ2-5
TGTGCCAGCAGCGCGATAAAACAGGGCAGGGAGACCCAGTACTTC
CASSAIKQGRETQYF
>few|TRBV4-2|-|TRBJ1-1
TGTGCCAGCAGCCCCGCTAAAATGAACACTGAAGCTTTCTTT
CASSPAKMNTEAFF
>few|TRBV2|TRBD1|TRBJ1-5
TGTGCCAGCAGTGAAGCCACAGGGGACCAGCCCCAGCATTTT
CASSEATGDQPQHF
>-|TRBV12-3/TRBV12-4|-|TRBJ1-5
TGTGCCAGCAGTTTCCAGGGGCTGGACAATCAGCCCCAGCATTTT
CASSFQGLDNQPQHF
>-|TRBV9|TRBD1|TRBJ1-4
TGTGCCAGCAGCGAGCGGGACAGGGGGACTGGAAAACTGTTTTTT
CASSERDRGTGKLFF
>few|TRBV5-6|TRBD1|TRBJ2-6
TGTGCCAGCAGTCCTGACAGGGGGGGACCTGGGGCCAACGTCCTGACTTTC
CASSPDRGGPGANVLTF
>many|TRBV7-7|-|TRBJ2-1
TGTGCTAGCAGCTTAGGGCAGGGGTTTGACAATGAGCAGTTCTTC
CASSLGQGFDNEQFF
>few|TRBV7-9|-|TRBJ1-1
TGTGCCAGCAGCTTAGATGGGGTAGGCCCATACCAGTTT
CASSLDGVGPYQF
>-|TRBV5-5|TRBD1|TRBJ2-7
TGTGCCACCTATAAGGGACAGGGGAAGTACGAGCAGTACTTC
CATYKGQGKYEQYF
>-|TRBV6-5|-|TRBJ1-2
TGTGCCAGCACCAAAAGGGAGATCGGCAACTATGGCTACACCTTC
CASTKREIGNYGYTF
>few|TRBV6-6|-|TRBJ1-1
TGTGCCAGCAGTTACTCCTCCGGGGGAACTGAAGCTTTCTTT
CASSYSSGGTEAFF
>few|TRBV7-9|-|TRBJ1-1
TGTGCCAGCAGCATGAACAGGGTAACGGGGGAGAACACTGAAGCTTTCTTT
CASSMNRVTGENTEAFF
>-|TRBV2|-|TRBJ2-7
TGTGCCAGCAGTGATAGGGGTGTTGGGAAGCAGTACTTC
CASSDRGVGKQYF
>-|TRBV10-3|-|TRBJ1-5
TGTGCCATCAGTAGTGGATCTGGGTCTTCGGGACGTACGGGGGATCAGCCCCAGCATTTT
CAISSGSGSSGRTGDQPQHF
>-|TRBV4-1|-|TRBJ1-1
TGCGCCAGCAGCCAAGAGTCCGTGAACACTGAAGCTTTCTTT
CASSQESVNTEAFF
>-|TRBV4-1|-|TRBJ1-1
TGTGCCAGCACCCCCCCCGGGGGTGAAGCTTTCTTT
CASTPPGGEAFF
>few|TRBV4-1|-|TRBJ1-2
TGCGCCAGCAGCCAAGATTATACAGGATCTAACTATGGCTACACCTTC
CASSQDYTGSNYGYTF
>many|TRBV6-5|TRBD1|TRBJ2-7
TGTGCCAGCAGTCCCGGGACAGGGGTCTCCGAGCAGTACTTC
CASSPGTGVSEQYF
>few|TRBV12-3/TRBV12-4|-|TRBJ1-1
TGTGCCAGCAGTTTCTCTTTGTCTAACACTGAAGCTTTCTTT
CASSFSLSNTEAFF
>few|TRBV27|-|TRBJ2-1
TGTGCCAGCAGCCTGAATTACGAGCAGTTCTTC
CASSLNYEQFF
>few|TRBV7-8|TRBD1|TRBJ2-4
TGTGCCAGCAGCAGAGACAGGGTGGCCAAAAACATTCAGTACTTC
CASSRDRVAKNIQYF
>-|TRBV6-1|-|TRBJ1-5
TGTGCCAGCAGTGAAGTCGGTTATAGCAATCAGCCCCAGCATTTT
CASSEVGYSNQPQHF
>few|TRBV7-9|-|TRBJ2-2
TGTGCCAGCAGAGAACCTACCGGGGAGCTGTTTTTT
CASREPTGELFF
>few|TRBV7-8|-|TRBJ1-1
TGTGCCAGCAGTCAGATAGATGAAGCTTTCTTT
CASSQIDEAFF
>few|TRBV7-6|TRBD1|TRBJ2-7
TGTGCCAGCAGCTTAGCGGAACAGGGGTATGGGTCTGGGTACGAGCAGTACTTC
CASSLAEQGYGSGYEQYF
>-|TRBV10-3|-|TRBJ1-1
TGTGCCATCAGGATTAACAGGGACCACACTGAAGCTTTCTTT
CAIRINRDHTEAFF
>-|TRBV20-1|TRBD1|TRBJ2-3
TGCAGTGCTATTCCGGGACAGCGCACAGATACGCAGTATTTT
CSAIPGQRTDTQYF
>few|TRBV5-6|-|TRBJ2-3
TGTGCCAGCAGTTGGACGGGCCCCACAGATACGCAGTATTTT
CASSWTGPTDTQYF
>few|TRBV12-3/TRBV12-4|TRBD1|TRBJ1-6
TGTGCCAGCAGTCGCGGACAGGAATGGGGCTCCTATAATTCACCCCTCCACTTT
CASSRGQEWGSYNSPLHF
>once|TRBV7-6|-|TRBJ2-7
TGTGCCAGCAGCGTAACATCCTACGAGCAGTACTTC
CASSVTSYEQYF
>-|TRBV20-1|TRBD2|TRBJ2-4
TGCAGGCGACTAGCGGGATTAGGGATGGGCAAAAACATTCAGTACTTC
CRRLAGLGMGKNIQYF
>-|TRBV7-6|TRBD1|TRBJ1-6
TGTGCCAGCAGCTTAACGGAGGCCGGGACAGGGGAAAGCTCCTATAATTCACCCCTCCACTTT
CASSLTEAGTGESSYNSPLHF
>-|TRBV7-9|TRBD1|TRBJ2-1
TGTGCCAGCAGCTCGCCGGGACAGGGTCTTTATGAGCAGTTCTTC
CASSSPGQGLYEQFF